The clone carrying this T cell receptor beta chain was detected only once. Its antigen is as yet unknown. The CDR3 is 13 residues long. V lost 5 bases to trimming and J lost 4 bases; unmatched junction nucleotides: 3. Germline V CDR1 and CDR2: LNHDA, SQIVND (reference sequence). Produced via immunoSEQ multiplex PCR; TCRdb's table is partial and in-frame only. This sample has around 99,000 clones; about 90% occur once, and the top ten carry 20% to 25%. The data belong to a study of T cell responses to AZD1222 COVID-19 vaccine. Across the whole study: Recipients boosted at about 4 weeks or about 12 weeks are pooled. General study results and limits: Donor demographics were predominantly white British with a female majority; clonal diversity may be underestimated. The reported proportion of spike-specific TCRs targeting unmutated variant regions was nearly half. Sampled repertoires all dated from after the peak T cell response.

Sequencing was performed on peripheral blood, taken on day 0 of AZD1222 vaccination. The clonotype originates from an adult in good health. The chain uses TRBV19 and TRBJ1-2; 8 bases map to TRBD1. CDR3 region: CASSPDRGYGYTF. The CDR3 DNA reads as TGTGCCAGTAGTCCCGACAGGGGCTATGGCTACACCTTC.